Given below is one T cell receptor beta chain in context. Antigen unknown. The sample originates from a study of T cell responses to AZD1222 COVID-19 vaccine. The study, taken as a whole, reports: Donor demographics were predominantly white British with a female majority; clonal diversity may be underestimated. Unmutated variant regions are reportedly the target of nearly half of TCRs that are spike-specific.

The repertoire was sequenced with immunoSEQ multiplex PCR; TCRdb's copy has only in-frame clones and lacks some. Of some 86,000 clones listed, about 84% were seen once; the top ten hold about 20%. The CDR3 covers 16 residues. The V and J ends lost 4 bases and 3 bases, in that order; junction bases with no gene match: 6. The germline CDR1 and CDR2 sequences are MNHEY and SVGAGI. Specimen: peripheral blood, collected on day 0 of AZD1222 vaccination. The rearrangement uses TRBV6-5 and TRBJ1-5; 10 positions agree with TRBD1. This clonotype originated in an adult in good health. The CDR3 bases are TGTGCCAGCAGTTCTTCAGACAGGGGGCACAATCAGCCCCAGCATTTT. This translates into CASSSSDRGHNQPQHF.